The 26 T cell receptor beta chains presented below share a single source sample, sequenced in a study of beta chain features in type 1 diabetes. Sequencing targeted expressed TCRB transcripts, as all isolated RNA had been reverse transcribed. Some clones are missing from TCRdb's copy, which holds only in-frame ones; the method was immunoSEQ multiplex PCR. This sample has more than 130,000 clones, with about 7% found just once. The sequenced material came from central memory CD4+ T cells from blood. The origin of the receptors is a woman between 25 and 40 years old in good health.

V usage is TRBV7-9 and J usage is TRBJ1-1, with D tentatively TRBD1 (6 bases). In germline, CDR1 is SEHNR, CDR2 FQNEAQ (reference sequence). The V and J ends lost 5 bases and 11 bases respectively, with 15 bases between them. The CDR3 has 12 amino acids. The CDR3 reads CASSNRDPGAFF. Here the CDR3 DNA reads TGTGCCAGCAGCAACAGGGACCCGGGGGCTTTCTTT.

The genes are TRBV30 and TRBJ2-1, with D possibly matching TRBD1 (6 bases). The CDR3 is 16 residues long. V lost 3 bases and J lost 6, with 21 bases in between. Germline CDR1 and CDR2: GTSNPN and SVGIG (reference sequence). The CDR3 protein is CAWSPPGHNSGNEQFF. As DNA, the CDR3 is TGTGCCTGGAGCCCGCCGGGACACAACTCGGGCAATGAGCAGTTCTTC.

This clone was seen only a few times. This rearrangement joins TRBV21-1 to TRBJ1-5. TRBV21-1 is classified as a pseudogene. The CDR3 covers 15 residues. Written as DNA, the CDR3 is TGTGCCAGCAGCAAAGCGCCTAGGCCCAATCAGCCCCAGCATTTT. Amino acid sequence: CASSKAPRPNQPQHF.

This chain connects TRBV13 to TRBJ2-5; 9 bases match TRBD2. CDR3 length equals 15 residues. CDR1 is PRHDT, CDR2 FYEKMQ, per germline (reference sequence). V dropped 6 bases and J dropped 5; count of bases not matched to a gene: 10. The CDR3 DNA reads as TGTGCCAGCAGGGTCGTAGCGGGAGTTGAGGAGACCCAGTACTTC. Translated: CASRVVAGVEETQYF.

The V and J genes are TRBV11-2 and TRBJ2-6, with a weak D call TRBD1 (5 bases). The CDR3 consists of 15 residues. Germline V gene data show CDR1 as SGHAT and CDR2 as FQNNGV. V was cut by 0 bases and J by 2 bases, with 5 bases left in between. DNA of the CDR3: TGTGCCAGCAGCTTAGAAGGGGCTGGGGCCAACGTCCTGACTTTC. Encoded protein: CASSLEGAGANVLTF.

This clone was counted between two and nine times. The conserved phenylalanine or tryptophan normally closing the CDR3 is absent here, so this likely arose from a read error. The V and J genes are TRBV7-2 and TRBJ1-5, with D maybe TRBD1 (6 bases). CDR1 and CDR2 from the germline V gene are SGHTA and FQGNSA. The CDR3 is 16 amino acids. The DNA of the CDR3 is TGTGCCAGCAGCAGGGGGGGATACTTTAGCAATCAACCCCAGCATTCT. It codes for CASSRGGYFSNQPQHS.

CDR3 sequence (DNA): TGTGCCAGCAGCGTTAGCGGGAGAATGGGTGAGCAGTACTTC. It specifies CASSVSGRMGEQYF. The rearrangement links TRBV9 to TRBJ2-7, with 9 positions matching TRBD2. This CDR3 contains 14 residues. With V trimmed by 2 bases and J by 7 bases, 7 bases remained unmatched. Germline V gene lookup returns CDR1 SGDLS and CDR2 YYNGEE.

CDR3 loop: CASSFRLAEGPHEQFF. Here the CDR3 DNA reads TGTGCCAGCAGCTTTAGACTAGCGGAAGGGCCACATGAGCAGTTCTTC. The gene calls are TRBV13 and TRBJ2-1, with TRBD2 matching over 9 bases. CDR3 length equals 16 residues. J lost 8 bases, V lost 3 bases, and 11 bases had no gene match. The germline gives CDR1 PRHDT, CDR2 FYEKMQ (reference sequence).

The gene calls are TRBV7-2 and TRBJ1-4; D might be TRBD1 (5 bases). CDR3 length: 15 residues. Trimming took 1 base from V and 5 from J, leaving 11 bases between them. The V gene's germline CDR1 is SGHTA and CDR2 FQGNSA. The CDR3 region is CASSLEGHGNEKLFF. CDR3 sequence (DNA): TGTGCCAGCAGCTTAGAGGGGCACGGCAATGAAAAACTGTTTTTT.

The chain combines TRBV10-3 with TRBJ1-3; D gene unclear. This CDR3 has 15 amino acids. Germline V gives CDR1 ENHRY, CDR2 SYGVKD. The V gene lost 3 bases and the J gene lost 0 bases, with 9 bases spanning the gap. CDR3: CAISDDTLSGNTIYF. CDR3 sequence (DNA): TGTGCCATCAGTGATGACACCCTCTCTGGAAACACCATATATTTT.

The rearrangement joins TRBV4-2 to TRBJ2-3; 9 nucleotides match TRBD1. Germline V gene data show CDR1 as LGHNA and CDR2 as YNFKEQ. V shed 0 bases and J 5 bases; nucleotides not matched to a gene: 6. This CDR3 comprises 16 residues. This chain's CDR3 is CASSQDGQTGGDTQYF. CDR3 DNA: TGTGCCAGCAGCCAAGACGGACAGACAGGGGGAGATACGCAGTATTTT.

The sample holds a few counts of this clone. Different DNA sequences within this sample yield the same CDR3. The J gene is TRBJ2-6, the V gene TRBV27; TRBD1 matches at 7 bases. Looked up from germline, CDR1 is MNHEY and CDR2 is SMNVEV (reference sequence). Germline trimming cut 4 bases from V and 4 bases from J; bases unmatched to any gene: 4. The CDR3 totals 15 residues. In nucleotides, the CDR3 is TGTGCCAGCAGTTCAGGGGGTACCGGGGCCAACGTCCTGACTTTC. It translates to CASSSGGTGANVLTF.

CDR3 nucleotides: TGTGCCAGCAGTGAAGGGGGCGTACGGGCAGATACGCAGTATTTT. It is translated as CASSEGGVRADTQYF. The rearrangement uses TRBV6-1 and TRBJ2-3; D is possibly TRBD1 (5 bases). Germline assignment: CDR1 MNHNS and CDR2 SASEGT. There are 15 residues in the CDR3. V was cut by 1 base and J by 4 bases, with 12 bases left in between.

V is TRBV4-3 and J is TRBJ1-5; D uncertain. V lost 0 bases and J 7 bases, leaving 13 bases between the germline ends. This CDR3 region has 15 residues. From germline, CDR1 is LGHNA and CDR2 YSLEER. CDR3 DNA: TGCGCCAGCAGCCAAGAAAGGGCGAGAGGGCAGCCCCAGCATTTT. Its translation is CASSQERARGQPQHF.

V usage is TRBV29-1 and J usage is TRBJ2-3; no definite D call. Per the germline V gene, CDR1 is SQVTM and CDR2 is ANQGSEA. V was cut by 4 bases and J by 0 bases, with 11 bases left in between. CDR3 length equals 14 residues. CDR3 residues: CSVAAQLSTDTQYF. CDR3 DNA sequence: TGCAGCGTTGCAGCGCAACTGAGCACAGATACGCAGTATTTT.

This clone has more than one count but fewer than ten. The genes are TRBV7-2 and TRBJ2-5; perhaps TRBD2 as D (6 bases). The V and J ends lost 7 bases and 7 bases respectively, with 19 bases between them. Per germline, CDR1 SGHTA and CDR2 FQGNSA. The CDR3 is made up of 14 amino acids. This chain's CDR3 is CASIPPGVAATQYF. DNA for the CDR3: TGTGCCAGCATACCCCCGGGAGTAGCTGCGACCCAGTACTTC.

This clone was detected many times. Here the CDR3 DNA reads TGTGCCAGCAGTGGATCAGGGTTCCAGCATTTT. Its translation is CASSGSGFQHF. V gene TRBV25-1 combines with J gene TRBJ1-5; weak D call: TRBD1 (5 bases). Germline loops: CDR1 MGHDK, CDR2 SYGVNS. V was pared by 4 bases and J by 12 bases, with 10 bases between. The CDR3 extends over 11 amino acids.

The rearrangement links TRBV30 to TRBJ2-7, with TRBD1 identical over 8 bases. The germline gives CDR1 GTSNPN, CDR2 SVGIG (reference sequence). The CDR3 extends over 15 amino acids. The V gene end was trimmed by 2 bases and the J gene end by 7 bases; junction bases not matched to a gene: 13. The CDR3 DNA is TGTGCCTGGAGTTCGGGGGCAGGGGGCGCGAGGGAGCAGTACTTC. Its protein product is CAWSSGAGGAREQYF.

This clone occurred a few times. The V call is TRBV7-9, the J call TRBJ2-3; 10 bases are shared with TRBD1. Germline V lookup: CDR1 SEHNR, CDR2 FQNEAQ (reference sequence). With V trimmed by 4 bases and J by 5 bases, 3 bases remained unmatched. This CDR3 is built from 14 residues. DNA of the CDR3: TGTGCCAGCAGCTCTGGACAGGGGGGAGATACGCAGTATTTT. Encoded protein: CASSSGQGGDTQYF.

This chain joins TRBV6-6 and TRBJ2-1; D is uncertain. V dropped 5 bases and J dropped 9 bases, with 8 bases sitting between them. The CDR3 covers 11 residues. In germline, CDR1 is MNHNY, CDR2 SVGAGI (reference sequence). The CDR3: CASSGHTEQFF. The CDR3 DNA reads TGTGCCAGCAGTGGGCACACTGAGCAGTTCTTC.

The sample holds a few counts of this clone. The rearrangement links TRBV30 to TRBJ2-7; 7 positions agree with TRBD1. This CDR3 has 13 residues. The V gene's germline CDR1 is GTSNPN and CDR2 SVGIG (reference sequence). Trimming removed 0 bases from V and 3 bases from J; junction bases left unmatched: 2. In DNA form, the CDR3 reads TGTGCCTGGAGTGTCTACAGGGGCTACGAGCAGTACTTC. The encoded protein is CAWSVYRGYEQYF. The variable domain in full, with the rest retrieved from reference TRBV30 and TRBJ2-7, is SQTIHQWPATLVQPVGSPLSLECTVEGTSNPNLYWYRQAAGRGLQLLFYSVGIGQISSEVPQNLSASRPQDRQFILSSKKLLLSDSGFYLCAWSVYRGYEQYFGPGTRLTVT.

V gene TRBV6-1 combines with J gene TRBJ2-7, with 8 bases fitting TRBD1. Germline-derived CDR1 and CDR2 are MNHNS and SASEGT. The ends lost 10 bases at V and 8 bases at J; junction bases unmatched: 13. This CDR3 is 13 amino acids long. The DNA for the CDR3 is TGTGCCACCCGGGCTACAGGGGGGTGGCAGCAGTACTTC. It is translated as CATRATGGWQQYF.

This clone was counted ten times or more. DNA of the CDR3: TGTGCCACCAGCAGAGGAGGCGATCAGCCCCAGCATTTT. Amino acid sequence: CATSRGGDQPQHF. The chain links TRBV15 to TRBJ1-5; D gene unclear. The CDR3 loop spans 13 amino acids. Between the trimmed V and J ends, which lost 1 base and 5 bases, there was a span of 6 bases. In germline, CDR1 is LNHNV, CDR2 YYDKDF (reference sequence).

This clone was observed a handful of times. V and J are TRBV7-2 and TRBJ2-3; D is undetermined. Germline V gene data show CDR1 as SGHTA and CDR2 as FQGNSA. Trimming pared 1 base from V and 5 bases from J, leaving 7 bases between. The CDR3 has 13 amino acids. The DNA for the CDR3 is TGTGCCAGCAGCTTAGGCAGCGAAGATACGCAGTATTTT. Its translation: CASSLGSEDTQYF.

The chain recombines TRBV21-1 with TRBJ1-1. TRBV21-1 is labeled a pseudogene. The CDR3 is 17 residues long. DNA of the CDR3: TGTGCCAGCCCCGAAAGTGGGGGAGGCAGAAAGAACACTGAAGCTTTCTTT. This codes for CASPESGGGRKNTEAFF.

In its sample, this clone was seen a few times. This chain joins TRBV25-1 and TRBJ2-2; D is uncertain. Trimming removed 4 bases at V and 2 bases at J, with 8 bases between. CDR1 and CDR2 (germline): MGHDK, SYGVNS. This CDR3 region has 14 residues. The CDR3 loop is CASSVRQNTGELFF. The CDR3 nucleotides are TGTGCCAGCAGTGTCCGACAAAACACCGGGGAGCTGTTTTTT.